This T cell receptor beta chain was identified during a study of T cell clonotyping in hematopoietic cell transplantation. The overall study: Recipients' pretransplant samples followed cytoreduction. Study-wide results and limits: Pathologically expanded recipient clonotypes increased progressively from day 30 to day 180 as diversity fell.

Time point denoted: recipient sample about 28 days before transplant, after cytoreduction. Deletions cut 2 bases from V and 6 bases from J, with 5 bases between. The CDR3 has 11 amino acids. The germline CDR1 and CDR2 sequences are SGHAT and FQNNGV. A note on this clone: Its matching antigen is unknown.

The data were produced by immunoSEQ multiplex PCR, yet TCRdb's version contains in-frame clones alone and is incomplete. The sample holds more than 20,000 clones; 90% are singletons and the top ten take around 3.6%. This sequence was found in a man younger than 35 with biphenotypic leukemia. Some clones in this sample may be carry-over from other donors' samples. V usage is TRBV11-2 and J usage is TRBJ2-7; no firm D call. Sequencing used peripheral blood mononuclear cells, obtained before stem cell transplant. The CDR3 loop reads CASSLRFEQYF. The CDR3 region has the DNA TGTGCCAGCAGCTTACGGTTCGAGCAGTACTTC. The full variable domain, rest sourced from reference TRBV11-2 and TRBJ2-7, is EAGVAQSPRYKIIEKRQSVAFWCNPISGHATLYWYQQILGQGPKLLIQFQNNGVVDDSQLPKDRFSAERLKGVDSTLKIQPAKLEDSAVYLCASSLRFEQYFGPGTRLTVT.